The 27 T cell receptor beta chains in this list originate from one sample, sequenced in a study of T cell repertoires in cytomegalovirus infection. TCRdb analysed the reads with MiXCR anew, one entry per CDR3 protein. The table records 350,000 to 450,000 distinct CDR3 sequences, 18% of them present only once. Specimen: PBMCs. These receptors all stem from a human donor in good health (CMV status not recorded). Some clones in this sample may be carry-over from other donors' samples.

This clonotype showed up many times. The chain uses TRBV7-6 and TRBJ2-7; D may be TRBD1 or TRBD2 (5 bases each). Trimming shortened V by 3 bases and J by 0 bases, and 9 bases separated the two germline ends. Germline CDR1 and CDR2: SGHVS and FNYEAQ. The length of the CDR3 is 14 residues. The CDR3 DNA follows: TGTGCCAGCAGCTTGGGGGAAAGCTCCTACGAGCAGTACTTC. Translated: CASSLGESSYEQYF. The entire variable domain, with the rest obtained from reference TRBV7-6 and TRBJ2-7, is as follows: GAGVSQSPRYKVTKRGQDVALRCDPISGHVSLYWYRQALGQGPEFLTYFNYEAQQDKSGLPNDRFSAERPEGSISTLTIQRTEQRDSAMYRCASSLGESSYEQYFGPGTRLTVT.

In DNA, the CDR3 is TGTGCCACCAGTGAGCCTGGGACAGGGGGCGGGACGGCGCAGTATTTT. Its protein is CATSEPGTGGGTAQYF. V and J are TRBV24-1 and TRBJ2-3; 12 bases agree with TRBD1. Germline CDR1 is KGHDR and CDR2 is SFDVKD. The CDR3 is made up of 16 amino acids. Trimming took 4 bases from V and 10 from J; bases not matched to a gene: 11.

This clonotype has more than one count but fewer than ten. The V gene is TRBV19, the J gene TRBJ2-5, with D unclear. V was shortened by 2 bases and J by 4 bases, with 11 bases between the two germline ends. CDR1 and CDR2 from the germline V gene are LNHDA and SQIVND (reference sequence). The CDR3 covers 14 residues. In DNA, the CDR3 is TGTGCCAGTAGTATACGCTTCGTGGGAGAGACCCAGTACTTC. Protein product: CASSIRFVGETQYF.

The rearrangement joins TRBV12-3 or TRBV12-4 to TRBJ2-2; 7 bases line up with TRBD2. Trimming removed 7 bases from V and 4 bases from J; junction bases left unmatched: 6. The CDR3 length is 14 residues. Here the CDR3 DNA reads TGTGCCAGCATCGGCGGGAGCGGCACCGGGGAGCTGTTTTTT. Amino acid sequence: CASIGGSGTGELFF.

The genes are TRBV6-1 and TRBJ1-4; TRBD1 matches 8 bases. Trimming at V came to 9 bases and at J to 8 bases, leaving 8 bases not matched to a gene. Germline CDR1 and CDR2: MNHNS and SASEGT. This CDR3 has 13 amino acids. CDR3: CARQGAGGEKLFF. DNA of the CDR3: TGTGCCAGGCAGGGGGCCGGGGGGGAAAAACTGTTTTTT.

This clonotype was counted once. The V call is TRBV20-1, the J call TRBJ2-1, with 8 nucleotides matching TRBD2. Germline CDR1 and CDR2: DFQATT and SNEGSKA (reference sequence). The CDR3 sequence is 15 residues long. V dropped 0 bases and J dropped 3; count of bases not matched to a gene: 4. CDR3 coding DNA: TGCAGTGCTAGAGATCTAGCGGGTGGCTACAATGAGCAGTTCTTC. Residues: CSARDLAGGYNEQFF.

The V gene is TRBV7-2, the J gene TRBJ1-2; 7 bases line up with TRBD1. CDR1 and CDR2 (germline): SGHTA, FQGNSA. With 5 bases clipped from V and 3 bases from J, the junction kept 9 bases outside the gene matches. The CDR3 has 15 residues. CDR3 sequence: CASSGTAGEYYGYTF. The CDR3 coding sequence is TGTGCCAGCAGCGGGACAGCGGGGGAGTACTATGGCTACACCTTC.

This chain joins TRBV7-2 and TRBJ2-1; 13 nucleotides agree with TRBD2. The germline gives CDR1 SGHTA, CDR2 FQGNSA. The CDR3 length is 14 residues. V was clipped by 5 bases and J by 8 bases; unmatched bases: 3. The CDR3 DNA follows: TGTGCCAGCAGCACTAGCGGGGGGGCTTATGAGCAGTTCTTC. Translated, it gives CASSTSGGAYEQFF.

Only a few counts were recorded for this clonotype. The chain has TRBV12-3 or TRBV12-4 and TRBJ1-6, with D perhaps matching TRBD1 (5 bases). CDR3 length: 16 residues. Trimming left V 5 bases short and J 10 bases short, with 21 bases between. CDR3 protein: CASSVGTATRVSPLHF. The CDR3 DNA reads TGTGCCAGCAGTGTTGGGACCGCCACGCGGGTATCACCCCTCCACTTT.

J is TRBJ2-2 and V is TRBV29-1, with D tentatively TRBD1 (5 bases). Germline assignment: CDR1 SQVTM and CDR2 ANQGSEA. This CDR3 is built from 14 residues. Trimming left V 0 bases short and J 9 bases short, with 14 bases between. CDR3 DNA: TGCAGCGTTGAAGATCGATCAGGGTCCCGGGAGCTGTTTTTT. Translating gives CSVEDRSGSRELFF.

This rearrangement joins TRBV27 to TRBJ1-5; TRBD1 is a possible D gene (5 bases). The germline V gene encodes CDR1 MNHEY and CDR2 SMNVEV (reference sequence). The CDR3 is made up of 15 amino acids. V lost 5 bases, J lost 9 bases, and 20 bases lay in between. The CDR3 region is CASSPGGLEVRPQHF. The CDR3 region has the DNA TGTGCCAGCAGTCCCGGGGGACTGGAAGTACGGCCCCAGCATTTT.

This clonotype was seen at least ten times. The rearrangement links TRBV7-2 to TRBJ2-7, with D perhaps TRBD1 or TRBD2 (6 bases each). Germline V CDR1 and CDR2: SGHTA, FQGNSA. The V end was cut by 1 base, the J end by 6 bases, with 22 bases between. This CDR3 has 17 amino acids. CDR3 protein: CASSLVGGGGISGEQYF. CDR3 DNA: TGTGCCAGCAGCTTAGTAGGGGGAGGAGGTATATCTGGCGAGCAGTACTTC.

J is TRBJ2-5 and V is TRBV7-4; 15 bases fit TRBD2. The CDR3 has 15 amino acids. J was trimmed by 5 bases and V by 7 bases; bases with no gene match: 5. CDR1 is SGHVT and CDR2 is SQSDAQ in the germline V gene. CDR3 protein: CASNSGTSGRETQYF. The CDR3 DNA is TGTGCCAGCAACTCCGGGACTAGCGGGAGGGAGACCCAGTACTTC.

The V and J genes are TRBV10-3 and TRBJ1-4; D is possibly TRBD1 (5 bases). CDR1 is ENHRY and CDR2 is SYGVKD in the germline V gene. The CDR3 is 15 residues long. Deletions cut 4 bases from V and 8 bases from J, with 17 bases between. The CDR3 nucleotides are TGTGCCATCAGTGGAACAGGAGGCGCTAGGGAAAAACTGTTTTTT. This translates into CAISGTGGAREKLFF.

The V and J genes are TRBV4-3 and TRBJ2-7; D is undetermined. Germline lookup yields CDR1 LGHNA and CDR2 YSLEER. The CDR3 spans 13 residues. V lost 0 bases, J lost 3 bases, and 6 bases lay in between. The CDR3 DNA is TGCGCCAGCAGCCAAGATTTGAGCTACGAGCAGTACTTC. The encoded protein is CASSQDLSYEQYF.

The chain uses TRBV7-2 and TRBJ2-3; D may be TRBD2 (6 bases). Germline V CDR1 and CDR2: SGHTA, FQGNSA. V lost 3 bases and J 4 bases, leaving 11 bases between the germline ends. There are 14 residues in the CDR3. DNA of the CDR3: TGTGCCAGCAGCTTTACGGGAGTGGCAGATACGCAGTATTTT. Translating it yields CASSFTGVADTQYF.

Written as DNA, the CDR3 is TGCGCCAGCAGCCAAGGTTGGGACTCACCCCTCCACTTT. Amino acid sequence: CASSQGWDSPLHF. The genes are TRBV4-3 and TRBJ1-6, with D perhaps TRBD1 (5 bases). The CDR3 spans 13 residues. Trimming stripped 1 base from V and 10 bases from J, with 8 bases between. Germline lookup yields CDR1 LGHNA and CDR2 YSLEER.

This chain joins TRBV7-9 and TRBJ1-1; 8 bases align to TRBD1. V gave up 3 bases and J gave up 0 bases; unmatched junction bases: 6. The CDR3 is 16 residues long. Looked up from germline, CDR1 is SEHNR and CDR2 is FQNEAQ (reference sequence). CDR3 DNA sequence: TGTGCCAGCAGCTTTATCGGACAGGGCTTGAACACTGAAGCTTTCTTT. Its protein is CASSFIGQGLNTEAFF.

This clonotype was counted many times. Mismatch with germline at one junction end may stem from a read error. CDR3 region: CASTQAQGNEQFF. In nucleotides, the CDR3 is TGCGCCAGCACCCAAGCTCAGGGCAATGAGCAGTTCTTC. The chain recombines TRBV4-3 with TRBJ2-1, with D maybe TRBD1 (5 bases). There are 13 residues in the CDR3. Germline V gives CDR1 LGHNA, CDR2 YSLEER.

The V call is TRBV4-1, the J call TRBJ1-4, with 9 bases lining up with TRBD1. The CDR3 extends over 15 amino acids. Germline CDR1 and CDR2: MGHRA and YSYEKL. V dropped 7 bases and J dropped 7; count of bases not matched to a gene: 10. CDR3 DNA sequence: TGCGCCAGCACCCTCACGGGACAGGGTGTTGAAAAACTGTTTTTT. Translating gives CASTLTGQGVEKLFF.

This clonotype occurred many times. The rearrangement uses TRBV7-6 and TRBJ1-5; no clear D. Germline assignment: CDR1 SGHVS and CDR2 FNYEAQ. The CDR3 sequence is 13 residues long. Trimming took 2 bases from V and 3 from J, leaving 5 bases between them. DNA of the CDR3: TGTGCCAGCAGCTTACGTGTCAATCAGCCCCAGCATTTT. Protein: CASSLRVNQPQHF.

This clonotype was detected ten times or more. The chain recombines TRBV7-2 with TRBJ1-4; 8 nucleotides agree with TRBD1. This CDR3 spans 14 amino acids. V gave up 5 bases and J gave up 7 bases; unmatched junction bases: 6. CDR1 is SGHTA, CDR2 FQGNSA, per germline. CDR3 amino acids: CASSPDRGSEKLFF. The CDR3, as DNA: TGTGCCAGCAGCCCTGACAGGGGTAGTGAAAAACTGTTTTTT. Variable domain in full (rest from reference TRBV7-2 and TRBJ1-4): GAGVSQSPSNKVTEKGKDVELRCDPISGHTALYWYRQSLGQGLEFLIYFQGNSAPDKSGLPSDRFSAERTGGSVSTLTIQRTQQEDSAVYLCASSPDRGSEKLFFGSGTQLSVL.

This clonotype was observed a few times. V and J are TRBV7-2 and TRBJ2-7; perhaps D is TRBD1 or TRBD2 (6 bases each). Germline V lookup: CDR1 SGHTA, CDR2 FQGNSA. V shed 5 bases and J shed 3 bases, with 17 bases lying between them. The CDR3 runs to 15 residues. Here the CDR3 reads CASSGPWGAHYEQYF. DNA for the CDR3: TGTGCCAGCAGCGGGCCCTGGGGGGCCCACTACGAGCAGTACTTC. Full variable domain (rest looked up from reference TRBV7-2 and TRBJ2-7): GAGVSQSPSNKVTEKGKDVELRCDPISGHTALYWYRQSLGQGLEFLIYFQGNSAPDKSGLPSDRFSAERTGGSVSTLTIQRTQQEDSAVYLCASSGPWGAHYEQYFGPGTRLTVT.

This clonotype has only one observation. V gene TRBV20-1 combines with J gene TRBJ2-5; 7 bases agree with TRBD1. The CDR3 covers 16 residues. Germline CDR1 reads DFQATT; CDR2 reads SNEGSKA (reference sequence). The trim removed 3 bases at V and 2 bases at J, leaving 12 bases unmatched. DNA for the CDR3: TGCAGTGCTAGCATTTGGGACAGCAAACGACAAGAGACCCAGTACTTC. Protein product: CSASIWDSKRQETQYF.

The chain joins TRBV12-5 to TRBJ1-2, with D tentatively TRBD1 (5 bases). CDR1 is LGHNT and CDR2 is FRNRAP in the germline V gene. This CDR3 spans 15 amino acids. Trimming pared 5 bases from V and 5 bases from J, leaving 18 bases between. The CDR3 protein is CASGVGPRGRYGYTF. Written as DNA, the CDR3 is TGTGCTAGTGGTGTGGGACCCCGGGGACGGTATGGCTACACCTTC.

This clonotype was counted only a few times. The chain uses TRBV7-2 and TRBJ2-7, with TRBD1 as a possible D gene (5 bases). The CDR3 is 14 residues long. Germline assignment: CDR1 SGHTA and CDR2 FQGNSA. The germline V and J ends were trimmed by 3 bases and 2 bases, with 11 bases remaining between them. CDR3 coding DNA: TGTGCCAGCAGCTTTTTCAGGGTAACCTACGAGCAGTACTTC. Translated: CASSFFRVTYEQYF.

The rearrangement joins TRBV19 to TRBJ2-7; D gene unclear. Germline assignment: CDR1 LNHDA and CDR2 SQIVND (reference sequence). The CDR3 is 13 amino acids. V lost 3 bases, J lost 3 bases, and 9 bases lay in between. CDR3: CASSIGPFYEQYF. For the CDR3, the DNA is TGTGCCAGTAGTATTGGCCCATTCTACGAGCAGTACTTC. Full variable domain (rest looked up from reference TRBV19 and TRBJ2-7): DGGITQSPKYLFRKEGQNVTLSCEQNLNHDAMYWYRQDPGQGLRLIYYSQIVNDFQKGDIAEGYSVSREKKESFPLTVTSAQKNPTAFYLCASSIGPFYEQYFGPGTRLTVT.